These T cell receptor beta chains were read from a single sample in a study of beta chain features in type 1 diabetes. This table comes from immunoSEQ multiplex PCR, and its TCRdb copy is limited to in-frame clones, with some not included. Altogether roughly 330,000 clones are present, about 13% being singletons, with the ten largest covering 0.015%. The sample comprised naive CD4+ T cells from blood. The receptors shown here come from a woman younger than 35 with type 1 diabetes. Each CDR3 is given with its conserved first and last residue. The D gene is left open where the match is weak. Clone size, where shown, is once, few, many, or a class for clones that have expanded.

clone size,CDR3 length,V gene,D gene,J gene,CDR3 protein,CDR3 DNA
few,15,TRBV9,TRBD2,TRBJ2-1,CASSVEGLAGAEQFF,TGTGCCAGCAGCGTAGAGGGACTAGCGGGAGCTGAGCAGTTCTTC
few,17,TRBV15,NA,TRBJ2-7,CATSSGSGRGRAYEQYF,TGTGCCACCAGCAGTGGTTCTGGCAGGGGCAGGGCCTACGAGCAGTACTTC
few,12,TRBV5-1,NA,TRBJ2-7,CASSSGLGEQYF,TGCGCCAGCAGCTCGGGACTCGGCGAGCAGTACTTC
NA,11,TRBV19,NA,TRBJ2-1,CASRKEDEQFF,TGTGCCAGTAGGAAGGAGGATGAGCAGTTCTTC
NA,12,TRBV18,NA,TRBJ1-5,CASSRRNQPQHF,TGTGCCAGCTCACGGCGCAATCAGCCCCAGCATTTT
few,14,TRBV11-2,NA,TRBJ2-7,CASSYQGGGYEQYF,TGTGCCAGCAGCTATCAGGGGGGAGGTTACGAGCAGTACTTC
few,17,TRBV28,TRBD2,TRBJ2-4,CASSLRTWGGGKNIQYF,TGTGCCAGCAGTCTCCGTACATGGGGGGGAGGCAAAAACATTCAGTACTTC
NA,15,TRBV25-1,NA,TRBJ1-1,CASSEGGSANTEAFF,TGTGCCAGCAGTGAAGGAGGATCAGCGAACACTGAAGCTTTCTTT
NA,14,TRBV5-1,NA,TRBJ2-7,CASSRRTLSYEQYF,TGCGCCAGCAGCCGGAGGACCCTCTCCTACGAGCAGTACTTC
NA,13,TRBV10-3,NA,TRBJ2-6,CAIREGGSVVLTF,TGTGCCATCAGAGAAGGGGGTTCGGTCGTCCTGACTTTC